The count of the clone carrying this TCR beta chain is one. Here immunoSEQ multiplex PCR was the method, and the copy in TCRdb shows in-frame clones only, minus some. The sample carries approximately 280,000 clones, roughly 91% recorded once. Recovery among Cohort 3 donors was established by two negative PCRs, clearance, or symptom resolution. J lost 15 bases, V lost 2 bases, and 6 bases had no gene match. The CDR3 length is 13 residues. Germline V gives CDR1 KGHSH, CDR2 LQKENI. This sample was taken from a study of blood T cell repertoires in COVID-19. This clonotype was obtained from a woman aged 60-70 years who had recovered from COVID-19. The specimen was PBMCs or T cells enriched from blood (not recorded which). The chain carries TRBV18 and TRBJ2-1, with 11 bases identical to TRBD1. CDR3 in amino acids: CASSPEAGTGGFF. The CDR3 region has the DNA TGTGCCAGCTCACCAGAAGCCGGGACAGGGGGGTTCTTC. Full variable domain (rest looked up from reference TRBV18 and TRBJ2-1): NAGVMQNPRHLVRRRGQEARLRCSPMKGHSHVYWYRQLPEEGLKFMVYLQKENIIDESGMPKERFSAEFPKEGPSILRIQQVVRGDSAAYFCASSPEAGTGGFFGPGTRLTVL.